This T cell receptor (beta chain) was captured by sequencing in a study of shared clonotypes between healthy human individuals. This CDR3 region has 15 residues. Germline CDR1 reads MNHEY; CDR2 reads SVGAGI. V was cut by 2 bases and J by 2 bases, with 13 bases left in between. TCRdb keeps only in-frame clones here, not all; method: immunoSEQ multiplex PCR. The sample contains about 2 million clones, less than 95% of which appear only once. Notes on this clone: Its antigen remains unknown.

The study, taken as a whole, reports: Rarefaction indicated that sorted-subset sequencing remained incomplete although depth was large. Measured sharing among donors was expected to vary with sequencing depth.

CD8 cells classed as naive were CD45RO-negative and positively selected for CCR7, excluding terminally differentiated effector memory CD45RA+ cells. The sample consisted of naive CD8+ T cells sorted from blood. This TCR was recovered from a man between 18 and 29 years old in good health. This rearrangement joins TRBV6-5 to TRBJ2-7, with D tentatively TRBD1 or TRBD2 (5 bases each). CDR3 DNA: TGTGCCAGCAGTTACGGGGGAGACTTCACCTACGAGCAGTACTTC. This gives the protein CASSYGGDFTYEQYF.